These T cell receptor beta chains were read from a single sample in a study of CD4+ T cells in melanoma. Generated by immunoSEQ multiplex PCR, the TCRdb table keeps only in-frame clones and is missing some. The sample carries 110,000 to 150,000 clones, nearly 95% recorded once. Receptor source: a human donor with melanoma. Each CDR3 is given with its conserved first and last residue. Fields, in order: V gene, J gene, D gene, clone size, CDR3 DNA, CDR3 protein. The D gene is left open where the match is weak. For some rows the clone size is stated as once, few or many, or as a class when expanded; others skip it.

TRBV6-1	TRBJ2-5	-	few	TGTGCCAGCAGTGAAACTAGTCGTCAGACCCAGTACTTC	CASSETSRQTQYF
TRBV2	TRBJ2-3	TRBD2	-	TGTGCCAGCGGCCCGGCTAGCGGTTACACAGATACGCAGTATTTT	CASGPASGYTDTQYF
TRBV27	TRBJ2-6	-	-	TGTGCCAGCAGTTTGTGGGCGACCGGGGCCAACGTCCTGACTTTC	CASSLWATGANVLTF
TRBV30	TRBJ1-4	-	-	TGTGCCTGGGGATCGCCCCAGTTAAATGAAAAACTGTTTTTT	CAWGSPQLNEKLFF
TRBV19	TRBJ2-2	TRBD2	-	TGTGCCAGTAGTCCCAACCCGGGGGGGCGGGCCGGGGAGCTGTTTTTT	CASSPNPGGRAGELFF
TRBV7-9	TRBJ1-1	-	-	TGTGCCAGCAGCTTAGTTGTGGGTTCGAACACTGAAGCTTTCTTT	CASSLVVGSNTEAFF
TRBV7-2	TRBJ1-2	TRBD1	-	TGTGCCAGCAGGGGGACAGTCGCCGGTGGCTACACCTTC	CASRGTVAGGYTF
TRBV7-6	TRBJ1-2	-	once	TGTGCCAGCAGCCTACAGGGATTTTATGGCTACACCTTC	CASSLQGFYGYTF
TRBV19	TRBJ1-3	-	-	TGTGCCAGTAGTATATTCCCCCAGGGATCTGGAAACACCATATATTTT	CASSIFPQGSGNTIYF
TRBV5-1	TRBJ2-2	-	-	TGCGCCAGCAGCTTGACTAGCACCGGCCCCGGGGAGCTGTTTTTT	CASSLTSTGPGELFF
TRBV27	TRBJ1-4	TRBD1	-	TGTGCCAGCAGTGAACAGACAGGGAGGGGAAATGAAAAACTGTTTTTT	CASSEQTGRGNEKLFF
TRBV6-4	TRBJ2-2	-	-	TGTGCCAGGGTCGGCGGGGTTTGCACCGGGGAGCTGTTTTTT	CARVGGVCTGELFF
TRBV10-3	TRBJ1-5	-	-	TGTGCCATCAGTGTGGGGAATAGCAATCAGCCCCAGCATTTT	CAISVGNSNQPQHF
TRBV6-1	TRBJ2-7	-	-	TGTGCCAGCCAGGTGGGGGATGTCTACGAGCAGTACTTC	CASQVGDVYEQYF
TRBV19	TRBJ2-7	-	-	TGTGCCACCCGGACAGCCTACGAGCAGTACTTC	CATRTAYEQYF
TRBV6-5	TRBJ2-2	-	once	TGTGCCAGCAGTCCTTCCCTGGCGAACACCGGGGAGCTGTTTTTT	CASSPSLANTGELFF
TRBV30	TRBJ2-3	-	-	TGTGCCTGGAATGGCGGGAGCACAGATACGCAGTATTTT	CAWNGGSTDTQYF
TRBV7-9	TRBJ2-7	TRBD1	-	TGTGCCAGCAGCCCCTGGACAGGGAGCTACGAGCAGTACTTC	CASSPWTGSYEQYF
TRBV29-1	TRBJ2-5	-	-	TGCAGCGTTGATGAACACCAAGAGACCCAGTACTTC	CSVDEHQETQYF
TRBV7-9	TRBJ1-3	-	-	TGTGCCAGCAGAACAGCCTCTGGAAACACCATATATTTT	CASRTASGNTIYF
TRBV5-1	TRBJ1-3	-	-	TGCGCCAGCAGCCCGCATCCAGGGAGTGATTACTCTGGAAACACCATATATTTT	CASSPHPGSDYSGNTIYF
TRBV30	TRBJ1-1	-	-	TGTGCCTGGAGTCGGGTGGGTGTGGTGTCTGAAGCTTTCTTT	CAWSRVGVVSEAFF
TRBV5-4	TRBJ1-6	-	-	TGTGCCAGCAGCTTGCGGGTGGATTCACCCCTCCACTTT	CASSLRVDSPLHF
TRBV30	TRBJ1-1	-	-	TGTGCCTGGAGACAGGGATTTAGCACTGAAGCTTTCTTT	CAWRQGFSTEAFF
TRBV5-4	TRBJ1-1	-	-	TGTGCCAGCAGCCCAGAGGCCAAGGTGAACACTGAAGCTTTCTTT	CASSPEAKVNTEAFF
TRBV5-1	TRBJ1-6	TRBD1	-	TGCGCCAGCAGCCACGGGACAGGGAATAATTCACCCCTCCACTTT	CASSHGTGNNSPLHF